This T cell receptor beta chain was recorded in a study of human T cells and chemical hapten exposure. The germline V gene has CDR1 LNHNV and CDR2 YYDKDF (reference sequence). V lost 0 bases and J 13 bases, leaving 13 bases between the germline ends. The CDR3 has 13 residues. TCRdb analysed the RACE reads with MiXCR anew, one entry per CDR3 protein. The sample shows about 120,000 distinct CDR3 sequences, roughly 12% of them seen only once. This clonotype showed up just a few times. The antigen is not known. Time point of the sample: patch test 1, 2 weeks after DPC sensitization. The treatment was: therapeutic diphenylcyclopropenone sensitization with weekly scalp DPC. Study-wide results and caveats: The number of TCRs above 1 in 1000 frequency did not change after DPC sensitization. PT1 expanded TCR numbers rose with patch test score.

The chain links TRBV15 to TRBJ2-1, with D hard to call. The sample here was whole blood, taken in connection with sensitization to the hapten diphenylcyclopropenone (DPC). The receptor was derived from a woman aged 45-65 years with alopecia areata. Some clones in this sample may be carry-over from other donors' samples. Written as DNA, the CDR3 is TGTGCCACCAGCAGAGATACCCCTCCAGCTCAGTTCTTC. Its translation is CATSRDTPPAQFF.